This entry lists 18 T cell receptor beta chains sequenced from one sample in a study of T cell repertoires in cytomegalovirus infection. MiXCR, run by TCRdb on the reads, gives a single entry per CDR3 protein. In the table there are 110,000 or so distinct CDR3 sequences, 30% to 35% of which are singletons. The antigens of these receptors remain unknown. The material sequenced was CD8+ T cells from cultured PBMCs, taken from culture after CMV antigen stimulation. The receptor source for this set is a human donor in good health (CMV status not recorded). Some clones in this sample may be carry-over from other donors' samples.

The rearrangement joins TRBV19 to TRBJ1-1, with D perhaps matching TRBD1 (5 bases). The CDR3 runs to 13 residues. Deletions cut 10 bases from V and 6 bases from J, with 18 bases between. CDR1 and CDR2 from the germline V gene are LNHDA and SQIVND (reference sequence). For the CDR3, the DNA is TGTGCCATTAGGGAAAAGACAGACGCTGAAGCTTTCTTT. Residues: CAIREKTDAEAFF.

The rearrangement uses TRBV29-1 and TRBJ2-7; D unclear. The CDR3 sequence is 13 residues long. CDR1 is SQVTM and CDR2 is ANQGSEA in the germline V gene. V was pared by 3 bases and J by 2 bases, with 11 bases between. CDR3 in amino acids: CSVETVTTYEQYF. CDR3 in DNA: TGCAGCGTTGAGACGGTGACAACCTACGAGCAGTACTTC.

This clonotype was observed at least ten times. The V gene is TRBV7-8, the J gene TRBJ2-1; 11 bases line up with TRBD1. Germline V gene lookup returns CDR1 SGHVS and CDR2 FQNEAQ. The CDR3 runs to 19 residues. Trimming at V came to 5 bases and at J to 3 bases, leaving 15 bases not matched to a gene. The CDR3 DNA is TGTGCCAGCAGCCTCACCTCGAAGGACAGGGGGCACTTCTACAATGAGCAGTTCTTC. Its protein product is CASSLTSKDRGHFYNEQFF.

In this sample, this clonotype turned up many times. The CDR3, as DNA: TGTGCCAGCAGCTTATACAGGTGGGACACTGAAGCTTTCTTT. Protein product: CASSLYRWDTEAFF. The rearrangement links TRBV7-2 to TRBJ1-1; D is perhaps TRBD1 (5 bases). Germline values: CDR1 SGHTA, CDR2 FQGNSA. Between the trimmed V and J ends, which lost 2 bases and 3 bases, there was a span of 10 bases. This CDR3 is built from 14 residues. The entire variable domain, with the rest obtained from reference TRBV7-2 and TRBJ1-1, is as follows: GAGVSQSPSNKVTEKGKDVELRCDPISGHTALYWYRQSLGQGLEFLIYFQGNSAPDKSGLPSDRFSAERTGGSVSTLTIQRTQQEDSAVYLCASSLYRWDTEAFFGQGTRLTVV.

The V and J genes are TRBV3-1 and TRBJ1-1, with D hard to call. The CDR3 sequence is 16 residues long. Germline CDR1 is LGHDT and CDR2 is YNNKEL (reference sequence). V lost 0 bases and J lost 0, with 11 bases in between. For the CDR3, the DNA is TGTGCCAGCAGCCAAGATCCGACGAGCATGAACACTGAAGCTTTCTTT. Its translation: CASSQDPTSMNTEAFF.

V usage is TRBV15 and J usage is TRBJ2-7; unclear D gene. Trimming took 3 bases from V and 4 from J, leaving 10 bases between them. Germline-derived CDR1 and CDR2 are LNHNV and YYDKDF (reference sequence). The CDR3 covers 13 residues. The DNA of the CDR3 is TGTGCCACCAGCAGCGACGTGGGTTACGAGCAGTACTTC. Its protein product is CATSSDVGYEQYF.

This clonotype has only a few counts. This chain connects TRBV27 to TRBJ2-7; weak D call: TRBD1 (5 bases). V was trimmed by 5 bases and J by 3 bases, leaving 14 bases between them. The length of the CDR3 is 14 residues. Germline V CDR1 and CDR2: MNHEY, SMNVEV (reference sequence). CDR3 sequence (DNA): TGTGCCAGCAGTCTCCCGAGACAGCACTACGAGCAGTACTTC. Amino acids: CASSLPRQHYEQYF.

This clonotype has ten or more counts. CDR3 nucleotides: TGTGCCAGCAGCCTTATTCCCTTTCAAGCGGGGGGCGACCCTAGCACAGATACGCAGTATTTT. Translated: CASSLIPFQAGGDPSTDTQYF. The rearrangement joins TRBV7-8 to TRBJ2-3, with TRBD2 matching over 9 bases. The CDR3 contains 21 residues. Germline CDR1 SGHVS, CDR2 FQNEAQ. Germline trimming cut 5 bases from V and 0 bases from J; bases unmatched to any gene: 21.

This chain joins TRBV15 and TRBJ1-5; D gene ambiguous. The V gene lost 0 bases and the J gene lost 1 base, with 7 bases spanning the gap. Per the germline V gene, CDR1 is LNHNV and CDR2 is YYDKDF (reference sequence). The CDR3 sequence is 15 residues long. The CDR3 is CATSRDPGSNQPQHF. The DNA of the CDR3 is TGTGCCACCAGCAGAGATCCGGGCAGCAATCAGCCCCAGCATTTT.

This clonotype came up a few times. The chain carries TRBV7-9 and TRBJ2-3, with 8 bases that match TRBD1. The germline V gene encodes CDR1 SEHNR and CDR2 FQNEAQ (reference sequence). CDR3 size: 15 residues. V lost 4 bases and J lost 4; bases outside the gene matches: 7. The CDR3 nucleotides are TGTGCCAGCAGCTCGTCGACAGGGGCTGCAGATACGCAGTATTTT. This sequence encodes CASSSSTGAADTQYF. Full variable domain (missing parts from reference TRBV7-9 and TRBJ2-3): DTGVSQNPRHKITKRGQNVTFRCDPISEHNRLYWYRQTLGQGPEFLTYFQNEAQLEKSRLLSDRFSAERPKGSFSTLEIQRTEQGDSAMYLCASSSSTGAADTQYFGPGTRLTVL.

This clonotype was observed at least ten times. V is TRBV12-3 or TRBV12-4 and J is TRBJ1-2; TRBD1 matches at 9 bases. V shed 6 bases, J shed 6 bases, and the junction held 20 bases outside the gene matches. The CDR3 is 18 amino acids. DNA for the CDR3: TGTGCCAGCAGCTCCTACGTCCCGGGACAGGGAGGTCTTAATGGCTACACCTTC. As protein: CASSSYVPGQGGLNGYTF.

This clonotype was detected a few times. The rearrangement uses TRBV18 and TRBJ1-2; 7 positions match TRBD1. The length of the CDR3 is 14 residues. The junction had 5 bases not matched to a gene; V was cut back by 3 bases and J by 4 bases. Germline assignment: CDR1 KGHSH and CDR2 LQKENI. The CDR3: CASSPETGPYGYTF. CDR3 nucleotide sequence: TGTGCCAGCTCACCGGAGACAGGGCCCTATGGCTACACCTTC. The complete variable domain, with remaining parts taken from reference TRBV18 and TRBJ1-2, reads NAGVMQNPRHLVRRRGQEARLRCSPMKGHSHVYWYRQLPEEGLKFMVYLQKENIIDESGMPKERFSAEFPKEGPSILRIQQVVRGDSAAYFCASSPETGPYGYTFGSGTRLTVV.

V and J are TRBV9 and TRBJ2-1, with D tentatively TRBD1 (6 bases). Deletions cut 0 bases from V and 5 bases from J, with 15 bases between. The length of the CDR3 is 16 residues. Germline V gives CDR1 SGDLS, CDR2 YYNGEE. In DNA, the CDR3 is TGTGCCAGCAGCGTAGAAACAAAGGGACACCACAATGAGCAGTTCTTC. Its translation is CASSVETKGHHNEQFF.

The gene calls are TRBV6-1 and TRBJ1-2; a possible D gene is TRBD1 (5 bases). V was pared by 5 bases and J by 6 bases, with 13 bases between. The CDR3 covers 13 residues. Germline CDR1 is MNHNS and CDR2 is SASEGT. CDR3 sequence (DNA): TGTGCCAGCAGTCCCGGACAAGCCAATGGCTACACCTTC. This encodes CASSPGQANGYTF.

This clonotype occurred a few times. CDR3 sequence: CASSQGLGILHEQYF. The CDR3 DNA is TGTGCCAGCAGCCAAGGGTTGGGAATTCTCCACGAGCAGTACTTC. The V call is TRBV14, the J call TRBJ2-7; D remains ambiguous. The CDR3 is 15 amino acids. The germline CDR1 and CDR2 sequences are SGHDN and FVKESK. With 1 base removed from V and 5 bases from J, the gap between germline ends came to 15 bases.

Only one count was recorded for this clonotype. The J gene is TRBJ2-2, the V gene TRBV6-4; possible D gene TRBD1, 6 bases. CDR3 length: 15 residues. The V end lost 5 bases, the J end lost 4 bases, and 14 bases lay between the germline ends. The V gene's germline CDR1 is MRHNA and CDR2 SNTAGT. The CDR3 here is CASSINRDLTGELFF. The CDR3 bases are TGTGCCAGCAGTATAAACAGGGATCTCACCGGGGAGCTGTTTTTT.

This clonotype was seen at least ten times. The chain links TRBV7-6 to TRBJ2-5; the D gene is possibly TRBD2 (5 bases). V lost 5 bases and J 7 bases, leaving 20 bases between the germline ends. CDR1 SGHVS and CDR2 FNYEAQ come from the germline V gene. The CDR3 covers 15 residues. The CDR3 sequence is CASSPGGTPRGTQYF. As DNA, the CDR3 is TGTGCCAGCAGCCCCGGAGGTACCCCAAGAGGGACCCAGTACTTC.

In this sample, this clonotype turned up a few times. This chain links TRBV12-3 or TRBV12-4 with TRBJ2-5; D possibly matches TRBD1 or TRBD2 (5 bases each). Trimming stripped 5 bases from V and 4 bases from J, with 17 bases between. The CDR3 is made up of 15 amino acids. This CDR3 reads CASSQIGGWGETQYF. CDR3 sequence (DNA): TGTGCCAGCAGTCAAATTGGGGGATGGGGAGAGACCCAGTACTTC.